This TCR beta chain was documented in a study of vaccination and CD4 T cells after COVID-19. Study-wide findings and caveats: Spike mono-reactivity applied to 304 of 307 vaccine-specific clones detected in convalescent patients.

Treatment described: approximately nine-day PBMC culture with coronavirus spike peptide pools or control peptides (ViraFEST assay). Replacement of half the medium with fresh IL-2 medium took place on days 3 and 7. Negative selection was the method that isolated CD4+ T cells after less than 12 days of culture. Comments on this clonotype: What it binds is not known.

The Oncomine TCR Beta short-read assay was applied to DNA of cultured CD4+ T cells. Cultured CD4+ T cells yielded the extracted genomic DNA. TCRdb called the PCR reads again in MiXCR, with one record for every CDR3 protein. The table has thousands of distinct CDR3 sequences, 60% to 65% seen once. This CDR3 is built from 14 residues. Trimming removed 8 bases from V and 1 base from J; junction bases left unmatched: 5. Germline CDR1 MNHNS, CDR2 SASEGT. The sequence was obtained from a human donor who had recovered from COVID-19. This rearrangement joins TRBV6-1 to TRBJ1-1; 9 bases are a match to TRBD1. Material for sequencing was CD4+ T cells from blood, cultured in vitro. Here the CDR3 reads CASRTGEGNTEAFF. The CDR3 nucleotides read TGTGCCAGCCGGACAGGGGAAGGGAACACTGAAGCTTTCTTT.